This TCR beta chain came from a study of cytomegalovirus exposure and HLA in healthy donors. On the study more broadly: Approximately 180 million T cells yielded approximately 100 million unique TCR beta sequences, as an earlier analysis found. Among the roughly 370 genotyped donors, 65% to 90% were placed in the Caucasian-associated ancestry cluster. Study-wide points: CMV serostatus was the only recorded immune exposure for donors. In vitro confirmation showed a few CMV-associated chains to be CMV antigen specific.

PCR employed 60 Vbeta and 13 Jbeta primers. This table comes from immunoSEQ multiplex PCR, and its TCRdb copy is limited to in-frame clones, with some not included. This sample has 85,000 to 100,000 clones; roughly three fifths occur once, and the top ten carry approximately 6%. In the case of this clone: The antigen remains unidentified.

The specimen was PBMCs. This TCR derives from a young woman in good health and CMV-seronegative.

The CDR3 reads CASSAETVNTEAFF. As DNA, the CDR3 is TGTGCCAGCAGCGCAGAGACAGTAAACACTGAAGCTTTCTTT. V usage is TRBV9 and J usage is TRBJ1-1; D perhaps matches TRBD1 (5 bases). V lost 3 bases and J 2 bases, leaving 11 bases between the germline ends. Germline V lookup: CDR1 SGDLS, CDR2 YYNGEE. This CDR3 contains 14 residues.